Below are 5 T cell receptor beta chains sequenced from a single sample in a study of shared clonotypes between healthy human individuals. Generated by immunoSEQ multiplex PCR, the TCRdb table keeps only in-frame clones and is missing some. The sample contains around 2,000,000 clones, 90% to 95% of which appear only once. Sequencing was carried out using naive CD4+ T cells sorted from blood. Subset of the sample: CD45RA+ positively selected. All receptors come from a man between 18 and 29 years old in good health.

This rearrangement joins TRBV7-9 to TRBJ1-2; no definite D call. Deletions cut 4 bases from V and 8 bases from J, with 20 bases between. The germline V gene encodes CDR1 SEHNR and CDR2 FQNEAQ (reference sequence). The CDR3 extends over 15 amino acids. DNA of the CDR3: TGTGCCAGCAGCTCGCCTCGAGGGCGATTTGACGGCTACACCTTC. It specifies CASSSPRGRFDGYTF.

This clone was recorded many times. Other DNA sequences in this specimen translate into the identical CDR3. This CDR3 reads CASSPPTGDNSPLHF. The CDR3 DNA reads TGTGCCAGCTCACCACCGACAGGAGATAATTCACCCCTCCACTTT. The chain links TRBV18 to TRBJ1-6, with D maybe TRBD1 (6 bases). Trimming left V 0 bases short and J 5 bases short, with 8 bases between. The CDR3 totals 15 residues. The germline gives CDR1 KGHSH, CDR2 LQKENI.

The chain combines TRBV27 with TRBJ2-1; 14 nucleotides agree with TRBD2. Per the germline V gene, CDR1 is MNHEY and CDR2 is SMNVEV (reference sequence). This CDR3 has 19 residues. Trimming removed 10 bases from V and 5 bases from J; junction bases left unmatched: 19. CDR3 DNA: TGTGCCACTATCCCTGCCCCGGGACTAGCGGGAGTACCTAACAATGAGCAGTTCTTC. As protein: CATIPAPGLAGVPNNEQFF.

The chain is built from TRBV11-2 and TRBJ2-5; 10 bases agree with TRBD1. Germline CDR1 SGHAT, CDR2 FQNNGV. J lost 4 bases, V lost 5 bases, and 10 bases had no gene match. There are 16 residues in the CDR3. The CDR3 DNA is TGTGCCAGCAGCACCCACGGGACAGGGGAGGGAGAGACCCAGTACTTC. This translates into CASSTHGTGEGETQYF.

This clone was seen just once. The J gene is TRBJ2-2, the V gene TRBV5-1; D is unresolved. Per germline, CDR1 SGHRS and CDR2 YFSETQ. This CDR3 region has 15 residues. Between the trimmed V and J ends, which lost 0 bases and 5 bases, there was a span of 11 bases. CDR3 sequence reads: CASSLGGSLTGELFF. Here the CDR3 DNA reads TGCGCCAGCAGCTTGGGGGGTTCGCTTACCGGGGAGCTGTTTTTT.